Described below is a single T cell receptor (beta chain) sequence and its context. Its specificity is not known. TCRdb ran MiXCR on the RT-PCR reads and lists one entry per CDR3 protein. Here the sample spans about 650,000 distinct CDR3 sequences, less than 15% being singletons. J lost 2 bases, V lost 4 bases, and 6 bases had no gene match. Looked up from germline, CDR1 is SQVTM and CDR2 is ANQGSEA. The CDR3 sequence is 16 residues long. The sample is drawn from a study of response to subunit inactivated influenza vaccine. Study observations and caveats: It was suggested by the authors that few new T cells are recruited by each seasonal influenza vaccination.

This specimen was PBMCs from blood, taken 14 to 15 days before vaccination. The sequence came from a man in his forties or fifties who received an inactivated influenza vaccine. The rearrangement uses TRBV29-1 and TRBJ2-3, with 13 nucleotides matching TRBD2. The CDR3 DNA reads TGCAGCGTTGCACGGGGACTAGCGGGACCCACAGATACGCAGTATTTT. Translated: CSVARGLAGPTDTQYF.